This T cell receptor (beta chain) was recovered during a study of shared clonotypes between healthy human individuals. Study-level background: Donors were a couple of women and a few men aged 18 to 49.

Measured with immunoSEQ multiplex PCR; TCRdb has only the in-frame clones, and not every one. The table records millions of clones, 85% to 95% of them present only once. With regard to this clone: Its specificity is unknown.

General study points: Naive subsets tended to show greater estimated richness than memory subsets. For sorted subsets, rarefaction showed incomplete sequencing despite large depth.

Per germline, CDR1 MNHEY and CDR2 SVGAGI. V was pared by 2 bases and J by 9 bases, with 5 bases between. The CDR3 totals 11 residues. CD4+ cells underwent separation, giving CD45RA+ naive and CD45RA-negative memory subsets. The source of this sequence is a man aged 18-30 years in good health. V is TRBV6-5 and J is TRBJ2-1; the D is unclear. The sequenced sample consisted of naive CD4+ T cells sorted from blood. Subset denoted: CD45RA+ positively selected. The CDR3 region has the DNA TGTGCCAGCAGTTACACGGGTGAGCAGTTCTTC. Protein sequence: CASSYTGEQFF.